Each of the 19 T cell receptor beta chains below was sequenced from the same sample in a study of blood T cell repertoires in COVID-19. The protocol was immunoSEQ multiplex PCR, while the TCRdb copy is restricted to in-frame clones and leaves out a portion. Here the sample spans some 210,000 clones, over 75% being singletons. Material: PBMCs or T cells enriched from blood (not recorded which). These receptors were collected from a man aged 30 to 39 with acute COVID-19.

This clone came up a few times. The V gene is TRBV10-2, the J gene TRBJ2-3; TRBD2 matches 8 bases. Germline CDR1 WSHSY, CDR2 SAAADI. The length of the CDR3 is 15 residues. The V gene end was trimmed by 8 bases and the J gene end by 2 bases; junction bases not matched to a gene: 9. The CDR3 nucleotides are TGCGCCAGCCGACGTCTAGCGGGTTCCACAGATACGCAGTATTTT. Translating gives CASRRLAGSTDTQYF.

The V and J genes are TRBV28 and TRBJ1-6, with 7 positions matching TRBD1. The V gene's germline CDR1 is MDHEN and CDR2 SYDVKM. The CDR3 contains 15 residues. Trimming cost V 10 bases and J 6 bases; bases outside gene matches: 12. Here the CDR3 reads CATGTGTATNSPLHF. In DNA, the CDR3 is TGTGCCACCGGGACCGGGACAGCTACTAATTCACCCCTCCACTTT.

In this sample, this clone turned up once. The chain is built from TRBV5-1 and TRBJ2-2; 7 bases are shared with TRBD1. The CDR3 consists of 15 residues. V shed 0 bases and J 4 bases; nucleotides not matched to a gene: 3. The germline gives CDR1 SGHRS, CDR2 YFSETQ. DNA of the CDR3: TGCGCCAGCAGCTTGGACAGGACAGGCACCGGGGAGCTGTTTTTT. Residues: CASSLDRTGTGELFF.

This clone was seen a single time. CDR3 residues: CASSLAEALTQYF. DNA for the CDR3: TGTGCCAGCAGCTTGGCCGAGGCGCTGACGCAGTATTTT. This chain connects TRBV5-5 to TRBJ2-3; no clear D. This CDR3 is 13 amino acids long. The V gene lost 0 bases and the J gene lost 9 bases, with 11 bases spanning the gap. Germline CDR1 and CDR2: SGHKS and YYEKEE (reference sequence).

The V gene is TRBV3-1 (or the pseudogene TRBV3-2), the J gene TRBJ2-3; 10 bases align to TRBD2. There are 15 residues in the CDR3. V shed 3 bases and J 9 bases; nucleotides not matched to a gene: 9. Germline CDR1 reads LGHDT; CDR2 reads YNNKEL (reference sequence). CDR3 residues: CASSQGLAGVETQYF. The CDR3 DNA is TGTGCCAGCAGCCAGGGGCTAGCGGGGGTAGAGACGCAGTATTTT.

This clone showed up just a few times. The chain couples TRBV11-2 to TRBJ1-6; D unresolved. This CDR3 comprises 13 residues. In germline, CDR1 is SGHAT, CDR2 FQNNGV. The ends were cut back, 1 base at V and 8 bases at J, with 6 bases in the middle. In DNA, the CDR3 is TGTGCCAGCAGCTTAGGGTCGGATTCACCCCTCCACTTT. Protein sequence: CASSLGSDSPLHF.

The chain employs TRBV14 and TRBJ2-6; D might be TRBD1 (6 bases). The CDR3 is 19 amino acids. In germline, CDR1 is SGHDN, CDR2 FVKESK. Trimming removed 2 bases at V and 0 bases at J, with 17 bases between. For the CDR3, the DNA is TGTGCCAGCAGCCAAAGATGGTTACAGGGACACTCTGGGGCCAACGTCCTGACTTTC. Residues: CASSQRWLQGHSGANVLTF.

The chain uses TRBV7-2 and TRBJ1-2; 10 bases fit TRBD1. Germline values: CDR1 SGHTA, CDR2 FQGNSA. The CDR3 is made up of 15 amino acids. Trimming at V came to 1 base and at J to 5 bases, leaving 4 bases not matched to a gene. The CDR3 reads CASSLGQGAGYGYTF. CDR3 coding DNA: TGTGCCAGCAGCTTAGGACAGGGGGCTGGATATGGCTACACCTTC.

This chain uses TRBV10-2 with TRBJ1-2, with a tentative D call TRBD1 (6 bases). This CDR3 region has 14 residues. Trimming took off 3 bases at V and 4 bases at J, with 12 bases between the two ends. Germline V gene sequence: CDR1 WSHSY, CDR2 SAAADI. The CDR3 DNA reads as TGCGCCAGCAGTGATCATACAGGGACCTATGGCTACACCTTC. Protein: CASSDHTGTYGYTF.

This CDR3 reads CAIRYTNPENTIYF. Here the CDR3 DNA reads TGTGCCATCCGATACACTAACCCAGAAAACACCATATATTTT. This rearrangement joins TRBV10-3 to TRBJ1-3; D uncertain. The V end was cut by 8 bases, the J end by 6 bases, with 17 bases between. Germline values: CDR1 ENHRY, CDR2 SYGVKD. The CDR3 is 14 amino acids.

The V call is TRBV7-9, the J call TRBJ2-5, with 11 bases identical to TRBD2. The CDR3 has 15 amino acids. J lost 5 bases, V lost 3 bases, and 5 bases had no gene match. The germline gives CDR1 SEHNR, CDR2 FQNEAQ (reference sequence). CDR3 bases: TGTGCCAGCAGCTTGGCTTCTAGCGGGGGGGAGACCCAGTACTTC. Protein sequence: CASSLASSGGETQYF.

The rearrangement links TRBV6-6 to TRBJ1-1, with 8 bases aligning to TRBD1. The V and J ends lost 6 bases and 5 bases, in that order; junction bases with no gene match: 8. CDR3 length equals 14 residues. Per germline, CDR1 MNHNY and CDR2 SVGAGI (reference sequence). CDR3 region: CASRRQGAPTEAFF. CDR3 in DNA: TGTGCCAGCAGACGCCAGGGGGCGCCTACTGAAGCTTTCTTT.

The genes are TRBV2 and TRBJ1-1; maybe TRBD1 (6 bases). This CDR3 is built from 12 residues. Germline CDR1 and CDR2: SNHLY and FYNNEI. The CDR3 loop reads CAALVGGTEAFF. DNA of the CDR3: TGTGCTGCACTGGTAGGGGGCACTGAAGCTTTCTTT.

The rearrangement links TRBV10-1 to TRBJ2-5; 8 nucleotides line up with TRBD2. V gave up 3 bases and J gave up 7 bases; unmatched junction bases: 7. The CDR3 spans 14 residues. Germline V gene data show CDR1 as WNHNN and CDR2 as SYGVQD (reference sequence). The CDR3 coding sequence is TGCGCCAGCAGTGAAGGACTAGCCGGGACGACCCAGTACTTC. This codes for CASSEGLAGTTQYF.

A note on this clone: The junction differs from germline at one of its ends, possibly a read error. This chain links TRBV7-3 with TRBJ1-2; TRBD1 aligns across 8 bases. Germline-derived CDR1 and CDR2 are SGHTA and FQGTGA. This CDR3 contains 13 residues. This CDR3 is CASSLGQGYAYTF. The CDR3 region has the DNA TGTGCCAGCAGCCTTGGACAGGGTTATGCCTACACCTTC. The full variable domain, in which reference TRBV7-3 and TRBJ1-2 provide the parts outside the CDR3, is GAGVSQTPSNKVTEKGKYVELRCDPISGHTALYWYRQSLGQGPEFLIYFQGTGAADDSGLPNDRFFAVRPEGSVSTLKIQRTERGDSAVYLCASSLGQGYAYTFGSGTRLTVV.

This clone was counted ten times or more. Other DNA sequences within the sample encode an identical CDR3. V and J are TRBV28 and TRBJ2-7; TRBD1 is a possible D gene (5 bases). Germline CDR1 and CDR2: MDHEN and SYDVKM. V lost 5 bases to trimming and J lost 3 bases, with 5 bases between them. The CDR3 is made up of 11 amino acids. Written as DNA, the CDR3 is TGTGCCAGCAGTAGGGGCTACGAGCAGTACTTC. Its protein product is CASSRGYEQYF.

This clone was seen once. The V gene is TRBV12-5, the J gene TRBJ2-3; D ambiguous. Trimming stripped 2 bases from V and 2 bases from J, with 14 bases between. The V gene's germline CDR1 is LGHNT and CDR2 FRNRAP. CDR3 length equals 16 residues. CDR3 coding DNA: TGTGCTAGTGGTTTGCTAAAAGCAAATAACACAGATACGCAGTATTTT. This encodes CASGLLKANNTDTQYF.

This chain uses TRBV7-2 with TRBJ2-7, with 9 bases that match TRBD2. The CDR3 is 16 residues long. The ends lost 2 bases at V and 0 bases at J; junction bases unmatched: 5. Germline-derived CDR1 and CDR2 are SGHTA and FQGNSA. In nucleotides, the CDR3 is TGTGCCAGCAGCTTACGAGCGGGGGGCGTCTCCTACGAGCAGTACTTC. Translation: CASSLRAGGVSYEQYF.

This chain uses TRBV27 with TRBJ2-5, with TRBD2 identical over 8 bases. J gave up 5 bases and V 2 bases, and 7 bases lay outside the gene matches. This CDR3 contains 15 residues. Germline lookup yields CDR1 MNHEY and CDR2 SMNVEV (reference sequence). The CDR3 sequence: CASSLGGLDGETQYF. In nucleotides, the CDR3 is TGTGCCAGCAGTTTAGGGGGACTAGATGGGGAGACCCAGTACTTC.